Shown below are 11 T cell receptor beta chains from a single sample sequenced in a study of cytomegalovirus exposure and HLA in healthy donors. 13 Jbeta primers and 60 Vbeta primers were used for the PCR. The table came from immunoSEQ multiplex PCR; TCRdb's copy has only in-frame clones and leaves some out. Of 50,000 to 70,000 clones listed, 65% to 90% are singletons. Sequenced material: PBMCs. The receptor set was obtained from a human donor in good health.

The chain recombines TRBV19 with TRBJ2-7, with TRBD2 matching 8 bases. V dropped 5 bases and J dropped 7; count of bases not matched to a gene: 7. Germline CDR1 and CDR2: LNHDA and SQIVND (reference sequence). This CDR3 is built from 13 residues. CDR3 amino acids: CASSDISGVEQYF. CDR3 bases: TGTGCCAGTAGTGATATTAGCGGGGTTGAGCAGTACTTC.

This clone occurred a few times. The CDR3 here is CASSVASGWGSGNTEAFF. CDR3 DNA: TGTGCCAGCAGCGTAGCCAGTGGTTGGGGCAGTGGGAACACTGAAGCTTTCTTT. V gene TRBV9 combines with J gene TRBJ1-1; TRBD1 is a possible D gene (5 bases). V was cut by 0 bases and J by 1 base, with 19 bases left in between. CDR1 SGDLS and CDR2 YYNGEE come from the germline V gene. The CDR3 is 18 residues long.

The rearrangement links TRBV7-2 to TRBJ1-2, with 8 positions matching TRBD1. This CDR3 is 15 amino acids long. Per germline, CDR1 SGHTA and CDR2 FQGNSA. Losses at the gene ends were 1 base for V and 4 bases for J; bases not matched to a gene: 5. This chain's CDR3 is CASSLDRGSAYGYTF. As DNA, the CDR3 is TGTGCCAGCAGCTTAGACAGGGGGTCGGCCTATGGCTACACCTTC.

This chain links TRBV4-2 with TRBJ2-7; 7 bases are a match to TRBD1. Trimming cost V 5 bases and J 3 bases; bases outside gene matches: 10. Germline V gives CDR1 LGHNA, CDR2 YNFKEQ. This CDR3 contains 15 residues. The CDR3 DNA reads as TGTGCCAGCAGCTTTGTAGGGACAGCGGTCTACGAGCAGTACTTC. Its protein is CASSFVGTAVYEQYF.

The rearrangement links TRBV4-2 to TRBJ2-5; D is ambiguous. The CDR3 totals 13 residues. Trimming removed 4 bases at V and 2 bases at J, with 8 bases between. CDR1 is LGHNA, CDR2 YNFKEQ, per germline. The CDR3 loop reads CASSLQEQETQYF. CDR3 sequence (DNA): TGTGCCAGCAGCCTCCAGGAACAAGAGACCCAGTACTTC.

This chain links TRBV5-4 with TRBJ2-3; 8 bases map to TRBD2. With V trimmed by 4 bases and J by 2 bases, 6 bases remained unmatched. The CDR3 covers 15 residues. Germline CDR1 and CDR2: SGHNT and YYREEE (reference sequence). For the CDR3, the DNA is TGTGCCAGCAGCCCAAGCGGGGGCAACACAGATACGCAGTATTTT. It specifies CASSPSGGNTDTQYF.

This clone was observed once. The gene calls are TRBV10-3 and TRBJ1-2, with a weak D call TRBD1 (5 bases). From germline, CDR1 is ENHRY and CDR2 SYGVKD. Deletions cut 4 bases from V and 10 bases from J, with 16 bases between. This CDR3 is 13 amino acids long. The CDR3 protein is CAISGQDTIDYTF. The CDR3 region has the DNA TGTGCCATCAGTGGGCAGGACACCATTGACTACACCTTC.

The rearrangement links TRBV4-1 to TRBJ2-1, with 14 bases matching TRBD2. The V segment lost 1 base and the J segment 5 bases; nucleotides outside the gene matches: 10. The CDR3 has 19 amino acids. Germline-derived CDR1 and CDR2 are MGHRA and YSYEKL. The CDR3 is CASSQGGLAGALEHNEQFF. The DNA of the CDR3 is TGCGCCAGCAGCCAAGGGGGACTAGCGGGAGCGCTAGAACACAATGAGCAGTTCTTC.

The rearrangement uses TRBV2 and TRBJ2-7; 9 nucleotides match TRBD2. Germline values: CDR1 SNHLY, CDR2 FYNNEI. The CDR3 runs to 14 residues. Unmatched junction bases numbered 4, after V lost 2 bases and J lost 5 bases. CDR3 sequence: CASSELQRGDEQYF. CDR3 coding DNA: TGTGCCAGCAGTGAACTCCAGCGGGGGGACGAGCAGTACTTC. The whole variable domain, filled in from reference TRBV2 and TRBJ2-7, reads EPEVTQTPSHQVTQMGQEVILRCVPISNHLYFYWYRQILGQKVEFLVSFYNNEISEKSEIFDDQFSVERPDGSNFTLKIRSTKLEDSAMYFCASSELQRGDEQYFGPGTRLTVT.

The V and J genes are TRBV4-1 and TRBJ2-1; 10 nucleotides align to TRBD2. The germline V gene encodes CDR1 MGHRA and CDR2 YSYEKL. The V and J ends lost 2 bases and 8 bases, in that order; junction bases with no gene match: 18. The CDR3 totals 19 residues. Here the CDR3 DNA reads TGCGCCAGCAGCCAAAAAACCTCAGGACTAGCGGCGGGTGGATATGAGCAGTTCTTC. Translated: CASSQKTSGLAAGGYEQFF.

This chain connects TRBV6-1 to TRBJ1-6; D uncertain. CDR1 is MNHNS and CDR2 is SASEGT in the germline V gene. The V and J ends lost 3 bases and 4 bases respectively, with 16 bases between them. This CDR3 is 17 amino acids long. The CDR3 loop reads CASSDRAELWYNSPLHF. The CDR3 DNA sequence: TGTGCCAGCAGTGATCGCGCCGAGCTTTGGTATAATTCACCCCTCCACTTT.